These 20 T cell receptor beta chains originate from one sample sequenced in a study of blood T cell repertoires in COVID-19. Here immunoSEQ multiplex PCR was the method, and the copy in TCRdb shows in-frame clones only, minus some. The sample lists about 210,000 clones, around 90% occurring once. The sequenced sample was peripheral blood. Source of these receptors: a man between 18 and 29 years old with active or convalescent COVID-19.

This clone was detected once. The CDR3 region is CASSYGGAANEQFF. The CDR3 DNA reads as TGTGCCAGCAGTTATGGGGGGGCGGCCAATGAGCAGTTCTTC. The chain employs TRBV27 and TRBJ2-1; D might be TRBD2 (7 bases). With 4 bases removed from V and 6 bases from J, the gap between germline ends came to 13 bases. The CDR3 is 14 residues long. Germline V CDR1 and CDR2: MNHEY, SMNVEV (reference sequence).

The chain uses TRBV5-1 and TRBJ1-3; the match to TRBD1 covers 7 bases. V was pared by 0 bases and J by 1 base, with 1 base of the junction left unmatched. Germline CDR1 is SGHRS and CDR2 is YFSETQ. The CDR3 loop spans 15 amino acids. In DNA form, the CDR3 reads TGCGCCAGCAGCTTGGAGACAGGGTCTGGAAACACCATATATTTT. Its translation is CASSLETGSGNTIYF.

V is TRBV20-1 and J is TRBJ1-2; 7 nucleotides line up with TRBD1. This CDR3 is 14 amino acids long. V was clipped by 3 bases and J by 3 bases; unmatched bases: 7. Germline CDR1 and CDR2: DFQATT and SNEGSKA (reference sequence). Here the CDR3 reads CSASPGQTHYGYTF. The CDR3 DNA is TGCAGTGCTAGTCCGGGACAGACACACTATGGCTACACCTTC.

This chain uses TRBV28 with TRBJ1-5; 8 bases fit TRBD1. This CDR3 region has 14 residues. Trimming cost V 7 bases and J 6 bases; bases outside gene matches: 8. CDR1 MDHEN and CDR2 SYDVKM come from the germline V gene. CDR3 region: CASTHARGPQPQHF. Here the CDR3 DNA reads TGTGCCAGCACTCACGCCAGGGGGCCTCAGCCCCAGCATTTT.

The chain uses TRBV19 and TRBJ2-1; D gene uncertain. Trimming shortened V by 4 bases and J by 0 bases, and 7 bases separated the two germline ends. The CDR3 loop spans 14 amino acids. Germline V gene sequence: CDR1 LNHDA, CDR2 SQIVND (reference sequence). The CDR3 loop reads CASSTTSSYNEQFF. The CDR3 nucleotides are TGTGCCAGTAGTACAACAAGCTCCTACAATGAGCAGTTCTTC.

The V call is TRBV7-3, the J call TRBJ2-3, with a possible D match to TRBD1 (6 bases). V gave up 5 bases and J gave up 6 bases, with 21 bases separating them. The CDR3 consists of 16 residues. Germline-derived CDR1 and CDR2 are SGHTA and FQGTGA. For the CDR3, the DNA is TGTGCCAGCAGCACAACAGGGCTAGATTTTCAGGATACGCAGTATTTT. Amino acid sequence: CASSTTGLDFQDTQYF.

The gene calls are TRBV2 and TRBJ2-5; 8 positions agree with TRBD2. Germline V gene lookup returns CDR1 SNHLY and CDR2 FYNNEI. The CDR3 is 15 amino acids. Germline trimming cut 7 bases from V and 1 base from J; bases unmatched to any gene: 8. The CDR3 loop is CASNRPGGPQETQYF. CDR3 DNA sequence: TGTGCCAGCAACCGGCCGGGAGGGCCCCAAGAGACCCAGTACTTC.

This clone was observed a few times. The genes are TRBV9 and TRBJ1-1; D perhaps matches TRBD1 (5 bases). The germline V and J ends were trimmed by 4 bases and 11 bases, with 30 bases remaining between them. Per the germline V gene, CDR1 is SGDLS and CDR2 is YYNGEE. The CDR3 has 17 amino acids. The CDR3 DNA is TGTGCCAGCAGCCCCGCCGGTGGACGGGACTTTGCACTTGGTGCTTTCTTT. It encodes CASSPAGGRDFALGAFF. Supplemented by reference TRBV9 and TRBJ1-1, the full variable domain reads DSGVTQTPKHLITATGQRVTLRCSPRSGDLSVYWYQQSLDQGLQFLIQYYNGEERAKGNILERFSAQQFPDLHSELNLSSLELGDSALYFCASSPAGGRDFALGAFFGQGTRLTVV.

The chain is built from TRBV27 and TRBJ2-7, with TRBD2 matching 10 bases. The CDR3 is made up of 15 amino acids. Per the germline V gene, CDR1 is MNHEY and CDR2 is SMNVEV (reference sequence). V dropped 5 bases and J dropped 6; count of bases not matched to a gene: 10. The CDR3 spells CASSPGTSVVIEQYF. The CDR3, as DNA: TGTGCCAGCAGTCCGGGGACTAGCGTGGTGATCGAGCAGTACTTC.

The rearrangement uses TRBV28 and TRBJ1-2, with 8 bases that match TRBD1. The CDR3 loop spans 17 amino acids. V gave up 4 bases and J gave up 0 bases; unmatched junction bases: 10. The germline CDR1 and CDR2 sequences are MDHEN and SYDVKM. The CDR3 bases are TGTGCCAGCAGTTCCCGGACAGGGTCTCCATCTAACTATGGCTACACCTTC. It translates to CASSSRTGSPSNYGYTF.

The CDR3 bases are TGTGCCAGCGCGCAGGATTGGATGGGTGGGTCCTACGAGCAGTACTTC. Its translation is CASAQDWMGGSYEQYF. The chain has TRBV27 and TRBJ2-7; no definite D call. Between the trimmed V and J ends, which lost 8 bases and 1 base, there was a span of 21 bases. Germline V gene sequence: CDR1 MNHEY, CDR2 SMNVEV (reference sequence). The CDR3 runs 16 residues.

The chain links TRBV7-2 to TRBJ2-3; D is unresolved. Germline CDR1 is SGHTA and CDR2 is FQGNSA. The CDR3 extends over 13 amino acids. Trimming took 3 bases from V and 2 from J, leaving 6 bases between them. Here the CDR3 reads CASSLRITDTQYF. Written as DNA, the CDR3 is TGTGCCAGCAGCTTGAGGATCACAGATACGCAGTATTTT.

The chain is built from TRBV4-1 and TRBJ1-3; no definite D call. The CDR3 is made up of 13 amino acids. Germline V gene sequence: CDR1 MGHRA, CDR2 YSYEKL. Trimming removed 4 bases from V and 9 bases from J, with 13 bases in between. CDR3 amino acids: CASSPPAAATIYF. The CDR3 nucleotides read TGCGCCAGCAGCCCACCCGCGGCTGCCACCATATATTTT.

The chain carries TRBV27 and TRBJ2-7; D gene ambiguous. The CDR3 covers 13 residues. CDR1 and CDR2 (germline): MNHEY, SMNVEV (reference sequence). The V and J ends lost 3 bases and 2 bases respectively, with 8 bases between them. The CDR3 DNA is TGTGCCAGCAGTTTCGTGGGCCCCTACGAGCAGTACTTC. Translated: CASSFVGPYEQYF.

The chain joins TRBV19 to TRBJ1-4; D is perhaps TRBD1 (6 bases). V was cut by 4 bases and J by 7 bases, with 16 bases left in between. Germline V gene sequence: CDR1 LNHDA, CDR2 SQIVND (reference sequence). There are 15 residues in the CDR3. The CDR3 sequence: CASSTRQVLIEKLFF. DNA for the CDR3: TGTGCCAGTAGTACCCGACAGGTCTTAATTGAAAAACTGTTTTTT.

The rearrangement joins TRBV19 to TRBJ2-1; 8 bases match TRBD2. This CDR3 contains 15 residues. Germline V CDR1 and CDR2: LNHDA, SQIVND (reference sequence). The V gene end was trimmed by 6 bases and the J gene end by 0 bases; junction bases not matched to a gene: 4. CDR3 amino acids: CASSLTSDSYNEQFF. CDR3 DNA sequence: TGTGCCAGTAGCTTGACTAGCGACTCCTACAATGAGCAGTTCTTC.

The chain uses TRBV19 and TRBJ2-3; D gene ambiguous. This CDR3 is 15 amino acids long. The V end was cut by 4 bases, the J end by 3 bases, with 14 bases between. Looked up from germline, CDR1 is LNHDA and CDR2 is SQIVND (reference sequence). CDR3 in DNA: TGTGCCAGTAGTACGACGGTACTATGGACAGATACGCAGTATTTT. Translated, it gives CASSTTVLWTDTQYF. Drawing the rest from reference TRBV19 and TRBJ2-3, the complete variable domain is DGGITQSPKYLFRKEGQNVTLSCEQNLNHDAMYWYRQDPGQGLRLIYYSQIVNDFQKGDIAEGYSVSREKKESFPLTVTSAQKNPTAFYLCASSTTVLWTDTQYFGPGTRLTVL.

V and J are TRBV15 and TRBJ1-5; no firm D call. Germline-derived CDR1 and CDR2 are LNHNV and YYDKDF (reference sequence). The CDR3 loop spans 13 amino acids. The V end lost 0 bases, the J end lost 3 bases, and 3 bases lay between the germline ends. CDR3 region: CATSREANQPQHF. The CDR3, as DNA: TGTGCCACCAGCAGAGAGGCCAATCAGCCCCAGCATTTT.

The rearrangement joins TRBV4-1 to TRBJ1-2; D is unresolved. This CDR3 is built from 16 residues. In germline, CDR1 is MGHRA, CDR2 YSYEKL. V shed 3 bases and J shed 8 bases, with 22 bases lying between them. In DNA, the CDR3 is TGCGCCAGCAGCCACGCCACCCAGAATCCGGGGTCAGGCTACACCTTC. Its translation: CASSHATQNPGSGYTF.

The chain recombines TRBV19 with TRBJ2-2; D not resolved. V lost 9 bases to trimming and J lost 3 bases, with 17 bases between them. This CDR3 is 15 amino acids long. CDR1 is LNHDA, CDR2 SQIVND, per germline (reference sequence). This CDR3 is CASCSFEEHTGELFF. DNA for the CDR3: TGTGCCAGCTGCTCGTTTGAGGAACACACCGGGGAGCTGTTTTTT.